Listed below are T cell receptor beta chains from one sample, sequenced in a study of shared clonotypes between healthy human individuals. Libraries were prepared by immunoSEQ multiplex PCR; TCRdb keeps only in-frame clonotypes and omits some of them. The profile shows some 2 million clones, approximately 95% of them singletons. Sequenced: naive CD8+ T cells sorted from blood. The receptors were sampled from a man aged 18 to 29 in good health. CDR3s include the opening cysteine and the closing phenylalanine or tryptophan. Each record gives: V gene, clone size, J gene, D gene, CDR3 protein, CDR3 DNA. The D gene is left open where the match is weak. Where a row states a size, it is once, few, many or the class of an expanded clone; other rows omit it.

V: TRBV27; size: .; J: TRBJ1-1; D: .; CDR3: CASSSPPEAFF; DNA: TGTGCCAGCAGTTCCCCTCCGGAAGCTTTCTTT
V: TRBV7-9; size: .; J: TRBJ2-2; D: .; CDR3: CASSLVFAGWNTGELFF; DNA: TGTGCCAGCAGCTTAGTATTTGCAGGGTGGAACACCGGGGAGCTGTTTTTT
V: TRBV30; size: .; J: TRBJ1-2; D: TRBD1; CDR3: CAWSAPDGTVNYGYTF; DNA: TGTGCCTGGAGTGCTCCAGACGGGACAGTGAACTATGGCTACACCTTC
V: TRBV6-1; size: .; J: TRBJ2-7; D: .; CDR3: CASSLMASYEQYF; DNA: TGTGCCAGCAGCCTTATGGCCAGCTACGAGCAGTACTTC
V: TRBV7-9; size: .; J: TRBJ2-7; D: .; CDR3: CASSLELYEQYF; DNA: TGTGCCAGCAGCTTAGAACTCTACGAGCAGTACTTC
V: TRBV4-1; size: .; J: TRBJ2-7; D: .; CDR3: CASSQDPGRGYEQYF; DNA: TGCGCCAGCAGCCAGGACCCGGGACGGGGCTACGAGCAGTACTTC
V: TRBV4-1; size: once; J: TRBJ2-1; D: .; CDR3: CASSPRLAAADEQFF; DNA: TGCGCCAGCAGCCCCCGTTTAGCGGCAGCGGATGAGCAGTTCTTC
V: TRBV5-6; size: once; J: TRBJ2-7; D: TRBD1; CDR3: CASSLGWTGGTFEQYF; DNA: TGTGCCAGCAGCTTGGGTTGGACAGGGGGCACGTTTGAGCAGTACTTC
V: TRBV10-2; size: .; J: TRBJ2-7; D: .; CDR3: CASSESGHEQYF; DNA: TGCGCCAGCAGTGAGTCGGGGCACGAGCAGTACTTC
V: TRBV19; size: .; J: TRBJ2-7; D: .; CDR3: CASSIDSTGEKQYF; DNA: TGTGCCAGTAGTATAGATAGTACGGGGGAGAAGCAGTACTTC
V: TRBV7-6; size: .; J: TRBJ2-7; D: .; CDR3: CASSLEPEGRLPYEQYF; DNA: TGTGCCAGCAGCTTGGAACCTGAGGGGAGGCTTCCCTACGAGCAGTACTTC
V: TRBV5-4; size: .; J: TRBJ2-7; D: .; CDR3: CASSPVDGGPSYEQYF; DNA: TGTGCCAGCAGCCCCGTGGACGGGGGCCCCTCCTACGAGCAGTACTTC
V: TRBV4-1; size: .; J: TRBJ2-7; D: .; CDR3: CASSQDYPGAHEQYF; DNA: TGCGCCAGCAGCCAAGATTATCCAGGGGCCCACGAGCAGTACTTC
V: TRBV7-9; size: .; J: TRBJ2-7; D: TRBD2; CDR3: CASSPSPTSGSYEQYF; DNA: TGTGCCAGCAGCCCCAGCCCGACTAGCGGCTCCTACGAGCAGTACTTC
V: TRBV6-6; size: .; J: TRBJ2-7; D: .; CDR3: CASRDGSYEQYF; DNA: TGTGCCAGCAGGGACGGCTCCTACGAGCAGTACTTC
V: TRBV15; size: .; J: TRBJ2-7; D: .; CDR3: CATSRTGVSYEQYF; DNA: TGTGCCACCAGCCGCACCGGGGTCAGCTACGAGCAGTACTTC
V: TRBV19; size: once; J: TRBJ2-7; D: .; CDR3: CASSSIEGRIDEQYF; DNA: TGTGCCAGTAGCTCCATCGAGGGGAGGATTGACGAGCAGTACTTC
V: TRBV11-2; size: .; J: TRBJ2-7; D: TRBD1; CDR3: CASSYDRGPNEQYF; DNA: TGTGCCAGCAGCTACGACAGGGGCCCCAACGAGCAGTACTTC
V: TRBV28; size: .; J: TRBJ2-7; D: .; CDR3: CAISEARLWEQYF; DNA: TGTGCCATCTCGGAGGCCCGCCTCTGGGAGCAGTACTTC
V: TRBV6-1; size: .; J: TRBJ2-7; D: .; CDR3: CASSAVRSYEQYF; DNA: TGTGCCAGCAGTGCTGTCCGCTCCTACGAGCAGTACTTC
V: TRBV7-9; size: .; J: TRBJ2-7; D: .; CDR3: CASSSGQEVVFYEQYF; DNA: TGTGCCAGCAGCTCAGGTCAAGAGGTCGTCTTCTACGAGCAGTACTTC
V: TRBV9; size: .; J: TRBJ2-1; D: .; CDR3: CASSGHNNEQFF; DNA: TGTGCCAGCAGCGGACATAACAATGAGCAGTTCTTC
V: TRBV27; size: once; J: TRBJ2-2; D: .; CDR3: CASSASPGNTGELFF; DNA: TGTGCCAGCAGTGCAAGTCCGGGGAACACCGGGGAGCTGTTTTTT
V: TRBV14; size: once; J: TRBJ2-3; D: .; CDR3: CASSQTARLDTDTQYF; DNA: TGTGCCAGCAGCCAAACGGCCCGTCTAGACACAGATACGCAGTATTTT
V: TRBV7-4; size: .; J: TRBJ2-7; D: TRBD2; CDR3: CASSLAGVLAEPTYEQYF; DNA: TGTGCCAGCAGCTTAGCGGGAGTACTAGCGGAGCCAACCTACGAGCAGTACTTC
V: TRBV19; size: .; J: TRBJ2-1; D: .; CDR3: CASSLLGIRADNEQFF; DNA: TGTGCCAGTAGCCTTCTGGGGATACGGGCCGACAATGAGCAGTTCTTC
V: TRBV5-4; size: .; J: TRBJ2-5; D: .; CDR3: CASSMDSYQETQYF; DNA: TGTGCCAGCAGCATGGACAGCTACCAAGAGACCCAGTACTTC
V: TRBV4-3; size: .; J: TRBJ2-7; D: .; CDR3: CASSQDDITGYEQYF; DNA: TGCGCCAGCAGCCAAGATGACATTACGGGATACGAGCAGTACTTC
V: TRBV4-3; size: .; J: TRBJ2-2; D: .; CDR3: CASSQGRGQTNTGELFF; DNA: TGCGCCAGCAGCCAAGGCCGCGGACAGACGAACACCGGGGAGCTGTTTTTT
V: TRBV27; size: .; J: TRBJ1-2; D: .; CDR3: CASSLAGNNYGYTF; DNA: TGTGCCAGCAGTTTAGCAGGGAATAACTATGGCTACACCTTC
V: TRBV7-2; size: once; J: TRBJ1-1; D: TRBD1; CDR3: CASSLVEGTGRRRAFF; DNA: TGTGCCAGCAGCTTAGTTGAGGGGACAGGGAGACGGCGAGCTTTCTTT
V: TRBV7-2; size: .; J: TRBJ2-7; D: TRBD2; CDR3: CASSPYSGTSVEQYF; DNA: TGTGCCAGCAGCCCATATTCCGGGACTAGTGTTGAGCAGTACTTC
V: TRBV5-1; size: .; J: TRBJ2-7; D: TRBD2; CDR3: CASSLVAGPSYEQYF; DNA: TGCGCCAGCAGCTTGGTAGCGGGCCCCTCCTACGAGCAGTACTTC
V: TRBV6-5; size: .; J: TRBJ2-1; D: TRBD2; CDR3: CASSLGLAGAEEQFF; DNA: TGTGCCAGCAGTCTCGGACTAGCGGGAGCAGAAGAGCAGTTCTTC
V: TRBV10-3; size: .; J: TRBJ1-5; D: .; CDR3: CAISEGGRTAGQPQHF; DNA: TGTGCCATCAGTGAGGGGGGGAGGACTGCGGGTCAGCCCCAGCATTTT
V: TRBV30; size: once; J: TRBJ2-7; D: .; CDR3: CAWNHPGTSYEQYF; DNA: TGTGCCTGGAATCATCCCGGGACCTCCTACGAGCAGTACTTC